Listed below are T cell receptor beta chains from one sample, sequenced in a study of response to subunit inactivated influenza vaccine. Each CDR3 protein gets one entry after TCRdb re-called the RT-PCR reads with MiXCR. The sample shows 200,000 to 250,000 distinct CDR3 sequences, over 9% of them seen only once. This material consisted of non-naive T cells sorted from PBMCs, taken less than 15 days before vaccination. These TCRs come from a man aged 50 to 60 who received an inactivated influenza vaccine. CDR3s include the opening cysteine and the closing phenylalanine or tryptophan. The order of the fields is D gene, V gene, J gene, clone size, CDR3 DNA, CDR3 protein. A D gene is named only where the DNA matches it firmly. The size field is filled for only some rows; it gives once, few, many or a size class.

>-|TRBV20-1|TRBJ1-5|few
TGCAGTGCTAGAACTCCGGTGTCTCAGCCCCAGCATTTT
CSARTPVSQPQHF
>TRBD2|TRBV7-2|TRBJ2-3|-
TGTGCCAGCAGCTTAGTGAGCGGGGGGTTCACAGATACGCAGTATTTT
CASSLVSGGFTDTQYF
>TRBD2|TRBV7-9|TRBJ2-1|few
TGTGCCAGCAGCTCAAACCTAGCGGGGGGGTACAATGAGCAGTTCTTC
CASSSNLAGGYNEQFF
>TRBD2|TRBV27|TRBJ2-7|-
TGTGCCAGCAGTTTAGTAGCTAGCGGTTACTACGAGCAGTACTTC
CASSLVASGYYEQYF
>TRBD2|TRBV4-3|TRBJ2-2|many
TGCGCCAGCAGCCGGTTCGGGACTAGTATGGACACCGGGGAGCTGTTTTTT
CASSRFGTSMDTGELFF
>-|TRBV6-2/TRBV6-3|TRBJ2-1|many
TGTGCCAGCAGTTACTCAGGATCTGGCGGGATTGAGCAGTTCTTC
CASSYSGSGGIEQFF
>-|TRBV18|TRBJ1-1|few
TGTGCCAGCTCATCCGACCCGAACACTGAAGCTTTCTTT
CASSSDPNTEAFF
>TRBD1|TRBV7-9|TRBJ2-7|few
TGTGCCAGCAGCTTAGACAGGGGCCTTACCTACGAGCAGTACTTC
CASSLDRGLTYEQYF
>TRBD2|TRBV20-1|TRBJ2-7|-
TGCAGTGCCGGGACTAGCGGGGGATTCTCCTACGAGCAGTACTTC
CSAGTSGGFSYEQYF
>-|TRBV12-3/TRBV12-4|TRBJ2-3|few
TGTGCCAGCAGTTCCTGGGGGAGCTACACAGATACGCAGTATTTT
CASSSWGSYTDTQYF
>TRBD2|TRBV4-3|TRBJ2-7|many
TGCGCCAGCAGCCAAGAAGGCGGGGGTTTGCGCGAGCAGTACTTC
CASSQEGGGLREQYF
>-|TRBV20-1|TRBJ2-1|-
TGCAGTGCTAACGAACGTCCCTCCGAGCAGTTCTTC
CSANERPSEQFF
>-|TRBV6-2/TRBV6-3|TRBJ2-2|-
TGTGCCAGCACCGCTACTAGGACCCGAGCTGGGGAGCTGTTTTTT
CASTATRTRAGELFF
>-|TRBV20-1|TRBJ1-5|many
TGCAGTGCCAGGGAGTCTGGGGCAGGTTTCAATCAGCCCCAGCATTTT
CSARESGAGFNQPQHF
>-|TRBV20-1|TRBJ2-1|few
TGCAGTGCCGAGGGTCAGGGGAGGGGTGAGCAGTTCTTC
CSAEGQGRGEQFF
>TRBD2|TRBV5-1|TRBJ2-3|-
TGCGCCAGCAGCTTGGTTCGCGGGGGACTGGCAGATACGCAGTATTTT
CASSLVRGGLADTQYF
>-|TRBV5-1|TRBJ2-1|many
TGCGCCAGCAGCTCCTCCAGGGGAGATGAGCAGTTCTTC
CASSSSRGDEQFF
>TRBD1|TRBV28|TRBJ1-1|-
TGTGCCAGCAAACCTACGGAGGGGGCCAGGGCTAGAAACACTGAAGCTTTCTTT
CASKPTEGARARNTEAFF
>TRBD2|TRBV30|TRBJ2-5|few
TGTGCCTTTCGCCCAGCGGGAGGCGGAGAGACCCAGTACTTC
CAFRPAGGGETQYF
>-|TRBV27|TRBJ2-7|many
TGTGCCAGCAGTCCCCTTGGAAGAGGGGGGTACGAGCAGTACTTC
CASSPLGRGGYEQYF
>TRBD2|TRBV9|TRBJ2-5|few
TGTGCCAGCAGCCCGGGACTAGCGGGGAGGGACCAAGAGACCCAGTACTTC
CASSPGLAGRDQETQYF
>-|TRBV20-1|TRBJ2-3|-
TGCAGTGCTAGAGATCGGACAGCGGGGATATCAGATACGCAGTATTTT
CSARDRTAGISDTQYF
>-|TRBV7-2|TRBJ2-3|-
TGTGCCAGCAGCTTAGTAGCAGGGGAAAACACAGATACGCAGTATTTT
CASSLVAGENTDTQYF
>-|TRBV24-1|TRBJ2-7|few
TGTGCCACCAGTTCGGGCAGTTTTCCCTACGAGCAGTACTTC
CATSSGSFPYEQYF
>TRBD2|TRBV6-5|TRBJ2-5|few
TGTGCCAGCAGTTACTCCGGACTAGCGGGAGAGACCCAGTACTTC
CASSYSGLAGETQYF
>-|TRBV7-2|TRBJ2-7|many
TGTGCCAGCAGCTTTGACCCCTACGAGCAGTACTTC
CASSFDPYEQYF
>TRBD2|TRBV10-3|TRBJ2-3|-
TGTGCCATCAGTGCCGAGGGCGGGGGGCTCACAGATACGCAGTATTTT
CAISAEGGGLTDTQYF
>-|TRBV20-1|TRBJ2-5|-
TGCAGTGCTAGAGAGGCGGGGACCTCTGAGACCCAGTACTTC
CSAREAGTSETQYF
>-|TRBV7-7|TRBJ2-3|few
TGTGCTAGCAGCTTAGCGACCACAGATACGCAGTATTTT
CASSLATTDTQYF
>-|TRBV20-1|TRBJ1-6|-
TGCAGTGCTAGAGATTCAGGCCAGGGGAATTCACCCCTCCACTTT
CSARDSGQGNSPLHF
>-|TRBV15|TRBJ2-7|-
TGTGCCACCAGCAGACTACTCAACTACGAGCAGTACTTC
CATSRLLNYEQYF
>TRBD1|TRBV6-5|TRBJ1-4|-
TGTGCCAGCAGTTACTCGAGTTCAGGGGGTGGTGAAAAACTGTTTTTT
CASSYSSSGGGEKLFF
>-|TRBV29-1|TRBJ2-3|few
TGCAGCTGCCGGGATTTACCGGATACGCAGTATTTT
CSCRDLPDTQYF
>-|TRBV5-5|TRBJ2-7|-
TGTGCCAGCAGCTTGGACGTACGAGAGCAGTACTTC
CASSLDVREQYF
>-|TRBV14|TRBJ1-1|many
TGTGCCAGCAGCCAAGGAGGGGGGAACACTGAAGCTTTCTTT
CASSQGGGNTEAFF
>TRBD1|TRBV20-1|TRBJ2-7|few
TGCAGTGCTGACTCCGGGACAGGGTATTCGTACGAGCAGTACTTC
CSADSGTGYSYEQYF
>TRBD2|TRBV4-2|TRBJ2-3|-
TGTGCCAGCAGCCAAGCGCGAGCGGGAGATCCAGATACGCAGTATTTT
CASSQARAGDPDTQYF
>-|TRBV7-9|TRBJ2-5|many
TGTGCCAGCAGCTTAGCGGGCGGACAAGAGACCCAGTACTTC
CASSLAGGQETQYF
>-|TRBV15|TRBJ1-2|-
TGTGCCACCAGCAGAGATCTCTATGGCTACACCTTC
CATSRDLYGYTF
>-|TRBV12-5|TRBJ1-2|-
TGTGCTAGTGGTTTGGTACTAAGCCCCTCCGGTAACTATGGCTACACCTTC
CASGLVLSPSGNYGYTF
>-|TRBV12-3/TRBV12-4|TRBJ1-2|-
TGTGCCAGCAGTCAATCCGGGTCAGGACTAAACTATGGCTACACCTTC
CASSQSGSGLNYGYTF
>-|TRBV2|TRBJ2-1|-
TGTGCCAGCAAGAGGGTTGAGGGCTTTAATGAGCAGTTCTTC
CASKRVEGFNEQFF
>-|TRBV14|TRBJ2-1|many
TGTGCCAGCAGCTTTGGGGGACATTATCCCTACAATGAACAGTTCTTC
CASSFGGHYPYNEQFF
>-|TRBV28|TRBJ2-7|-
TGTGCCAGCAGTTCGCCTTGGGGGAGCGAGCAGTACTTC
CASSSPWGSEQYF
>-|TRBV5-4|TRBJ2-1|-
TGTGCCAGCAGCCACCCCGCCGGCGCGAGCTCCTACAATGAGCAGTTCTTC
CASSHPAGASSYNEQFF
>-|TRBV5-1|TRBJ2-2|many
TGCGCCAGCAGCGCCAGGGGGGCCGGGGAGCTGTTTTTT
CASSARGAGELFF
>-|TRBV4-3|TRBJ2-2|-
TGCGCCAGCAGCCAAGATGCGGCTTACGGGGAGCTGTTTTTT
CASSQDAAYGELFF
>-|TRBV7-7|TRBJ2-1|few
TGTGCCAGCAGCCCCGACGGGGACCCTGCGAATGAGCAGTTCTTC
CASSPDGDPANEQFF
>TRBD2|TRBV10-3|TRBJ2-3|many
TGTGCCATCAGCGGGACTAGCGAAGATACGCAGTATTTT
CAISGTSEDTQYF
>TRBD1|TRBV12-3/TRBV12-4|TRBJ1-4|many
TGTGCCAGCAGTTTGAACCGGGACAGTAATGAAAAACTGTTTTTT
CASSLNRDSNEKLFF
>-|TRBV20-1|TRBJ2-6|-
TGCAGTGCTAGAGATGGGGCATACTCTGGGGCCAACGTCCTGACTTTC
CSARDGAYSGANVLTF
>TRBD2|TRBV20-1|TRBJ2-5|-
TGCAGTGCACCGCTCCTACGGGAGGGCCCGGAGACCCAGTACTTC
CSAPLLREGPETQYF
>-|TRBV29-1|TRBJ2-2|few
TGCAGCGTTGGGTGGGTCGGGGAGCTGTTTTTT
CSVGWVGELFF
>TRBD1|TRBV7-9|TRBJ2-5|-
TGTGCCAGCAGACCTACAGGGGGCCAAGAGACCCAGTACTTC
CASRPTGGQETQYF
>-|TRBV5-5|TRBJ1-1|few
TGTGCCAGCAGCTTTGGCGGGGCGCAGGGGACTGAAGCTTTCTTT
CASSFGGAQGTEAFF
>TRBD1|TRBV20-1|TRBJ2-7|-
TGCAGTGCTCGCCTCGGACAGGGATCTTACGAGCAGTACTTC
CSARLGQGSYEQYF
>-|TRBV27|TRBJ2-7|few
TGTGCCAGCAGTTTAGAATTCGCTAGCAGTCCCTACGAGCAGTACTTC
CASSLEFASSPYEQYF
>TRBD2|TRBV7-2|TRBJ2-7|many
TGTGCCAGCAGCTTAGCGGGACTACCAACCTACGAGCAGTACTTC
CASSLAGLPTYEQYF